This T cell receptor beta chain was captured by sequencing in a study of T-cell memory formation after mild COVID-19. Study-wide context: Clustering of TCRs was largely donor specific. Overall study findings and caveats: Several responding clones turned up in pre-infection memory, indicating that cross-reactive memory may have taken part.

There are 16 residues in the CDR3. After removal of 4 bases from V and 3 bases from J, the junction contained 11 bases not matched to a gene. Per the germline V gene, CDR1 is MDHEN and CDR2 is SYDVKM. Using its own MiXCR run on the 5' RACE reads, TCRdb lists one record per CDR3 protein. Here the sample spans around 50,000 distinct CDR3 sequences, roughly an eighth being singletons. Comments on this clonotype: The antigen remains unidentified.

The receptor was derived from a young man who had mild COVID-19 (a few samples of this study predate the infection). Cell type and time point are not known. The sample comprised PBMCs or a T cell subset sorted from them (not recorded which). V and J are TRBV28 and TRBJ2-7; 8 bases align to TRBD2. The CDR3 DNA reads TGTGCCAGCAGTTCCCGGGGTAGCGGGGCTGTCTACGAGCAGTACGTC. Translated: CASSSRGSGAVYEQYV.